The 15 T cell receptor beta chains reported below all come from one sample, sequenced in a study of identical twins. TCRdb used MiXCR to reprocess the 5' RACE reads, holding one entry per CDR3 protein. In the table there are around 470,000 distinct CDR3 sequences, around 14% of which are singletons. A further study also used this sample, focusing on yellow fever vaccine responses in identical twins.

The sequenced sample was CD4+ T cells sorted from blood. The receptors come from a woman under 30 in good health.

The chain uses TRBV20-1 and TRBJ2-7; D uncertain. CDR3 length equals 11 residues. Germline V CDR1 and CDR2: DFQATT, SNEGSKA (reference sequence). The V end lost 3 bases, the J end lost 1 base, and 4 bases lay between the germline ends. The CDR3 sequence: CSARASYEQYF. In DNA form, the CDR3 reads TGCAGTGCTAGGGCTTCCTACGAGCAGTACTTC.

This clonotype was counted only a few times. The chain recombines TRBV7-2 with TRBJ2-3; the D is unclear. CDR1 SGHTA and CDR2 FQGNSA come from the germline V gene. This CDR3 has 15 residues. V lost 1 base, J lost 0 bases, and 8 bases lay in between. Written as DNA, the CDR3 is TGTGCCAGCAGCTTAGTGCTGCCTAGCACAGATACGCAGTATTTT. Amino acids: CASSLVLPSTDTQYF.

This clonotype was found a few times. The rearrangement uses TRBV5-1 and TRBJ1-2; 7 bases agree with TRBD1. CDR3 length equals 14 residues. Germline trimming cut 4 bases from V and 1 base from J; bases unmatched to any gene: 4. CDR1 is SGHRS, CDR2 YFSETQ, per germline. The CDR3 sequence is CASSMGQFNYGYTF. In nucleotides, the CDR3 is TGCGCCAGCAGCATGGGACAGTTTAACTATGGCTACACCTTC.

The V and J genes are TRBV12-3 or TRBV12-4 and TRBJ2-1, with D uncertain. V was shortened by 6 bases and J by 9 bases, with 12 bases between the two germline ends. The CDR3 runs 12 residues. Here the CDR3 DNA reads TGTGCCAGCAGGTTAACCGTAGGTGAGCAGTTCTTC. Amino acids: CASRLTVGEQFF.

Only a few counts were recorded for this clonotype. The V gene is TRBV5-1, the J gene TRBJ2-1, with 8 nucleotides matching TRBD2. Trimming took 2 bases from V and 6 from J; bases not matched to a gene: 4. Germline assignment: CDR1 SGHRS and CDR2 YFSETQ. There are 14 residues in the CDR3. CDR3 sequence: CASSFIGLANEQFF. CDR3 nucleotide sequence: TGCGCCAGCAGCTTTATCGGACTAGCCAATGAGCAGTTCTTC.

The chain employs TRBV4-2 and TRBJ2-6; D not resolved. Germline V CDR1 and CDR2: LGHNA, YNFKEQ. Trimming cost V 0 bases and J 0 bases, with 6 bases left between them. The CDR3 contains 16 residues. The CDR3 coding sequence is TGTGCCAGCAGCCAAGATGGGCCCTCTGGGGCCAACGTCCTGACTTTC. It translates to CASSQDGPSGANVLTF.

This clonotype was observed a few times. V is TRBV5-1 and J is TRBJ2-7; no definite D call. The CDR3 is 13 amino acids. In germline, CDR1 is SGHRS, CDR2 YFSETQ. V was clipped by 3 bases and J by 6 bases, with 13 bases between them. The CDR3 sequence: CASSSSKASEQYF. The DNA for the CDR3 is TGCGCCAGCAGCTCGTCGAAAGCTAGCGAGCAGTACTTC.

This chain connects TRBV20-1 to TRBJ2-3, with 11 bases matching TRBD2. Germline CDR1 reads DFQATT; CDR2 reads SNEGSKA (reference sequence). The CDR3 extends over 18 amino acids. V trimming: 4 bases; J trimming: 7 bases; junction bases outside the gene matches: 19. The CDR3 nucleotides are TGCAGTGCTACCTCTAGTCCTAGCGGGAGGACCTCAGTAAATACGCAGTATTTT. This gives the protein CSATSSPSGRTSVNTQYF.

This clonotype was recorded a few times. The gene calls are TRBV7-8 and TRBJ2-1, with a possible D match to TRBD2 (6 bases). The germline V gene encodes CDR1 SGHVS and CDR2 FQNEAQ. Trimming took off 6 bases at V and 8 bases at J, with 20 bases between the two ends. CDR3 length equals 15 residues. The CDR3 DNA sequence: TGTGCCAGCAGAAATCAGACGGGGGTTGTCGATGAGCAGTTCTTC. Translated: CASRNQTGVVDEQFF.

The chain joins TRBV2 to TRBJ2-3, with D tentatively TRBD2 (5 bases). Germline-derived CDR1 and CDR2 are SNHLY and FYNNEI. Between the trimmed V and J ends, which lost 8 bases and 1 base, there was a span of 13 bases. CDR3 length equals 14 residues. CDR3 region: CASVTSEGTDTQYF. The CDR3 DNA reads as TGTGCCAGCGTTACTAGTGAGGGCACAGATACGCAGTATTTT.

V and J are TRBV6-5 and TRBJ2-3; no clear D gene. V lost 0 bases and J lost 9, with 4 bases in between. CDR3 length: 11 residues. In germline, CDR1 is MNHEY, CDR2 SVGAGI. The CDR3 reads CASSYSGTQYF. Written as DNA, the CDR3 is TGTGCCAGCAGTTACTCGGGCACGCAGTATTTT.

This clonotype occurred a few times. The CDR3 DNA sequence: TGTGCCAGCAGCTTAGAGCCCGCGAGCTCCTACGAGCAGTACTTC. It translates to CASSLEPASSYEQYF. This chain joins TRBV7-2 and TRBJ2-7; D is ambiguous. This CDR3 contains 15 residues. The V gene lost 1 base and the J gene lost 0 bases, with 10 bases spanning the gap. The V gene's germline CDR1 is SGHTA and CDR2 FQGNSA.

The CDR3 DNA follows: TGTGCCAGCAGTTACAAGGATGCTAGTCTCAATGAGCAGTTCTTC. This sequence encodes CASSYKDASLNEQFF. This chain connects TRBV6-5 to TRBJ2-1; D is unresolved. The CDR3 extends over 15 amino acids. CDR1 and CDR2 from the germline V gene are MNHEY and SVGAGI. Trimming pared 2 bases from V and 6 bases from J, leaving 14 bases between.

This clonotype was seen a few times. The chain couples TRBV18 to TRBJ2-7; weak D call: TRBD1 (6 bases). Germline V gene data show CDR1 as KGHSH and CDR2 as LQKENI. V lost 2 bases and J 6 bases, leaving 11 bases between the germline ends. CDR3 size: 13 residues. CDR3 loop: CASSPGQTGEQYF. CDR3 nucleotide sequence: TGTGCCAGCTCACCAGGACAGACGGGCGAGCAGTACTTC.

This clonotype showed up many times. The CDR3: CAIRKTRTNTGELFF. CDR3 nucleotides: TGTGCCATCAGAAAAACTAGGACAAACACCGGGGAGCTGTTTTTT. The V gene is TRBV10-3, the J gene TRBJ2-2; D tentatively reads TRBD1 or TRBD2 (5 bases each). CDR3 length equals 15 residues. Germline CDR1 is ENHRY and CDR2 is SYGVKD. The V gene lost 6 bases and the J gene lost 2 bases, with 13 bases spanning the gap.